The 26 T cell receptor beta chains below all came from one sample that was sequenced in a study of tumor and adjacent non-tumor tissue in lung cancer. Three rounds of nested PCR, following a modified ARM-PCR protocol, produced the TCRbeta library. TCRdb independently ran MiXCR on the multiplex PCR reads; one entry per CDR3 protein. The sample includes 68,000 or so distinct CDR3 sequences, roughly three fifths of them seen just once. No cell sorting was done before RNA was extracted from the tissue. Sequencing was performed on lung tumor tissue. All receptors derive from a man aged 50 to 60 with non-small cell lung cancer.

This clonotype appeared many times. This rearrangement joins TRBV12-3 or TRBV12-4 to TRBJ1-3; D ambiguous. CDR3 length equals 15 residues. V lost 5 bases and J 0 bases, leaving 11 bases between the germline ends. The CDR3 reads CASSRLDVSGNTIYF. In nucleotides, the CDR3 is TGTGCCAGCAGTCGGCTGGATGTCTCTGGAAACACCATATATTTT.

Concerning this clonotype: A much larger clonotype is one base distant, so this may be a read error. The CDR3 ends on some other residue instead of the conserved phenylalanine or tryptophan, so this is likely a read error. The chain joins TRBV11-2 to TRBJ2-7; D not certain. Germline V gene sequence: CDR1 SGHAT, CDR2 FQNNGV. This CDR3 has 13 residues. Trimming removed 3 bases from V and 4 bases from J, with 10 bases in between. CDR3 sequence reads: CASSLMSVYEQYS. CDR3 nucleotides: TGTGCCAGCAGCTTGATGAGTGTTTACGAGCAGTACTCC.

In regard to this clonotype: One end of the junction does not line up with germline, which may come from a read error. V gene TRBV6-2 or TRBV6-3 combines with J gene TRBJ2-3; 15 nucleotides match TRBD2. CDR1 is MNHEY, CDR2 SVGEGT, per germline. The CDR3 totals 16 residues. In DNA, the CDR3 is TGTGTCAGCACCCCGGGACTAGCGGGGGGCACAGATACCAAGTATTTT. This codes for CVSTPGLAGGTDTKYF.

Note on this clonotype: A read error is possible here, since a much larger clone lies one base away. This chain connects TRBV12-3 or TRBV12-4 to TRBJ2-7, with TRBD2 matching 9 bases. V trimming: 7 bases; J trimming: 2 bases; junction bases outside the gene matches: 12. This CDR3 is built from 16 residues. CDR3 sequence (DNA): TGTGCCAGCACTAATACCGGGACTAGCACAGCCTACGAGCAGTACTTC. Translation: CASTNTGTSTAYEQYF.

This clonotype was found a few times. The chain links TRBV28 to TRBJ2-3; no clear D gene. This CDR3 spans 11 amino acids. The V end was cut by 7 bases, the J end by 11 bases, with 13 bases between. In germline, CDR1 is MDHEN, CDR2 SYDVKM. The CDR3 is CASTVLNRQYF. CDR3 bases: TGTGCCAGCACCGTCCTCAACAGGCAGTATTTT.

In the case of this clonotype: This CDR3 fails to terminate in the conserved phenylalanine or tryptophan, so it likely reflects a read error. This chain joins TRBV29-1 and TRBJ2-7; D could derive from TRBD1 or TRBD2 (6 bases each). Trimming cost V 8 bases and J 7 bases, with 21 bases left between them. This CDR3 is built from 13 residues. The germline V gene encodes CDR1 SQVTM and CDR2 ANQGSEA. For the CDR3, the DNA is TGCAGCCTCACTATGGGGGGCTCGAGAGAGCAGTACCTC. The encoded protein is CSLTMGGSREQYL.

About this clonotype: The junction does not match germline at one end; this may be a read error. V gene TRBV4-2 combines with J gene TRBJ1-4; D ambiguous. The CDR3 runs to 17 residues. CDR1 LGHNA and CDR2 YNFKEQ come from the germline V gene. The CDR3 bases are TGTGCCAGCAGCCAAGAGGAAAGGCTGACAACTAATGAAAAACTGCTTTTT. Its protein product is CASSQEERLTTNEKLLF.

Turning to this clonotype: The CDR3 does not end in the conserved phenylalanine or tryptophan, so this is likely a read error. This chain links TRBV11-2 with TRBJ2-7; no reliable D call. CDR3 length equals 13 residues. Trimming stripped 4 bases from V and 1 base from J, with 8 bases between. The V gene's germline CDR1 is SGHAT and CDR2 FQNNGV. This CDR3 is CASSSTVSYEQYL. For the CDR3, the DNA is TGTGCCAGCAGCTCGACGGTATCCTACGAGCAGTACTTA.

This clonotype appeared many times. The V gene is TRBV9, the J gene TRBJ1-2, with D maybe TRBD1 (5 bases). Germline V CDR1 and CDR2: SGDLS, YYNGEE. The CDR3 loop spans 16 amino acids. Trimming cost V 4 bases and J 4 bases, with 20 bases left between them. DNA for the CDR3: TGTGCCAGCAGCACCCACCCTGGGGCCGGAGGCTATGGCTACACCTTC. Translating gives CASSTHPGAGGYGYTF.

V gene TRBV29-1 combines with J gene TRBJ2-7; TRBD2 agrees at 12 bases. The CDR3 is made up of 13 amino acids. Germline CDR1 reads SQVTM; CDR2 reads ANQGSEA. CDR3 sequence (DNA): TGCAACGCCACTAGCGGGGGGTCGGTAGTGCAGTACTTC. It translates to CNATSGGSVVQYF.

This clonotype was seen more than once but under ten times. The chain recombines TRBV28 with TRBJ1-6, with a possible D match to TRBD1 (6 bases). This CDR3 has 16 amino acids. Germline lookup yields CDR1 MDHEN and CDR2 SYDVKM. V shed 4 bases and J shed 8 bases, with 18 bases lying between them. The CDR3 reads CASSYPQGPGDSPLHF. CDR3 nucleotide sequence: TGTGCCAGCAGTTATCCACAGGGCCCCGGGGATTCACCCCTCCACTTT.

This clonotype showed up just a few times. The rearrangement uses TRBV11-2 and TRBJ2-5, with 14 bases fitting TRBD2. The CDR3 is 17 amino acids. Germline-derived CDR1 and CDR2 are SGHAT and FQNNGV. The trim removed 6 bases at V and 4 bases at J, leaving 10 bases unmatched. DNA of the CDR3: TGTGCCAGCAGTGCCGGGACTAGCGGGAGTCGGGGAGAGACCCAGTACTTC. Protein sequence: CASSAGTSGSRGETQYF. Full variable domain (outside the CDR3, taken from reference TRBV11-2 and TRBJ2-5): EAGVAQSPRYKIIEKRQSVAFWCNPISGHATLYWYQQILGQGPKLLIQFQNNGVVDDSQLPKDRFSAERLKGVDSTLKIQPAKLEDSAVYLCASSAGTSGSRGETQYFGPGTRLLVL.

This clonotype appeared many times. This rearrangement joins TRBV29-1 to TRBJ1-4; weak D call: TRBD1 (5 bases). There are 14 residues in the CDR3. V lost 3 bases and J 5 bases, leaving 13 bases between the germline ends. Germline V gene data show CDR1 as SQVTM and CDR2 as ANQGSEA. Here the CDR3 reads CSVDSGGINEKLFF. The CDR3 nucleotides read TGCAGCGTTGACTCCGGGGGAATCAATGAAAAACTGTTTTTT.

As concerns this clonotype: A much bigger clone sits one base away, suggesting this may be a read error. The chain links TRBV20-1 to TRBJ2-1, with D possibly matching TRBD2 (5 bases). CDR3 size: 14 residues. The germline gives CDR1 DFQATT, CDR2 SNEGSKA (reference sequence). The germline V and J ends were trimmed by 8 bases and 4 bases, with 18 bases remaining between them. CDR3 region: CSLNGKPPYNEQFF. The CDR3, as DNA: TGCAGTCTTAACGGGAAGCCCCCTTACAATGAGCAGTTCTTC.

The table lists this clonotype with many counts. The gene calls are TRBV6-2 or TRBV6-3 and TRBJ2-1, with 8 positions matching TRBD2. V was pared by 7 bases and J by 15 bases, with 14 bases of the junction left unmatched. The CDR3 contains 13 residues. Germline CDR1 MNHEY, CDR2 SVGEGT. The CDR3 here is CASTSTEGGRTFF. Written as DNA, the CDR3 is TGTGCCAGCACATCCACGGAGGGCGGGAGGACGTTCTTC.

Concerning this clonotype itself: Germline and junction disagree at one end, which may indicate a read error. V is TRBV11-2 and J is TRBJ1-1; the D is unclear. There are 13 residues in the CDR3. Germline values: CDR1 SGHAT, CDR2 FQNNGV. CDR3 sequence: CASSLGAGTGAFF. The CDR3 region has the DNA TGTGCCAGCAGCTTAGGAGCTGGCACTGGAGCTTTCTTT. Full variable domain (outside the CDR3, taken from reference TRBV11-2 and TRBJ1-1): EAGVAQSPRYKIIEKRQSVAFWCNPISGHATLYWYQQILGQGPKLLIQFQNNGVVDDSQLPKDRFSAERLKGVDSTLKIQPAKLEDSAVYLCASSLGAGTGAFFGQGTRLTVV.

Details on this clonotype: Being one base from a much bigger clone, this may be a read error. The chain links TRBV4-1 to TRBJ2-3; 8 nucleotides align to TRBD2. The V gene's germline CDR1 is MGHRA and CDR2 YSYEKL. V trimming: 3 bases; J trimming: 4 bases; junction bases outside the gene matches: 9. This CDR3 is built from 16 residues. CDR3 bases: TGCGCCAGCAGCCAGTCACTAGCGGCTAGCGCAGATACGCAGTATTTT. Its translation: CASSQSLAASADTQYF.

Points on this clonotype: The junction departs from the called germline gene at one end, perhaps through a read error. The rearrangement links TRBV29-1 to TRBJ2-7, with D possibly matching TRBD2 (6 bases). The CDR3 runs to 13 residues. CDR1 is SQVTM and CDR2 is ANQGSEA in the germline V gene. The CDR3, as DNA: TGCAGCGTTGAAGAATCGGGAGCCTACAAGCAGTACTTC. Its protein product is CSVEESGAYKQYF.

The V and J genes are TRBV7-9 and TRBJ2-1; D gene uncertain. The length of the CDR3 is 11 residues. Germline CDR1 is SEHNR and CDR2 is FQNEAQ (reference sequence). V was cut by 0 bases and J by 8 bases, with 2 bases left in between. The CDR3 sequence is CASSLADEQFF. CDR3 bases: TGTGCCAGCAGCTTAGCCGATGAGCAGTTCTTC.

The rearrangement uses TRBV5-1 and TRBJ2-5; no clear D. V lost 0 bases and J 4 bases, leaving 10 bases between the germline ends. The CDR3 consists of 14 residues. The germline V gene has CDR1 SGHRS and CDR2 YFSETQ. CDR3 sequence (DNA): TGCGCCAGCAGCTTGGGGTCAGTTCGAGAGACCCAGTACTTC. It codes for CASSLGSVRETQYF.

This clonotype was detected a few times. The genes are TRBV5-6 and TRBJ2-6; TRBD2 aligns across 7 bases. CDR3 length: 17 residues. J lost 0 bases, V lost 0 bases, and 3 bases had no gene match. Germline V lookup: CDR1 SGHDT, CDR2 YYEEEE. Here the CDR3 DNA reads TGTGCCAGCAGCTTGGGGGGGAGGGTCTCTGGGGCCAACGTCCTGACTTTC. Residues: CASSLGGRVSGANVLTF.

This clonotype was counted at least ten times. The CDR3 coding sequence is TGCGCCAGCAGTGTGACAACTAATCAGCCCCAGCATTTT. This translates into CASSVTTNQPQHF. The chain has TRBV10-2 and TRBJ1-5; D is ambiguous. The CDR3 runs 13 residues. CDR1 and CDR2 (germline): WSHSY, SAAADI. V lost 4 bases to trimming and J lost 4 bases, with 8 bases between them.

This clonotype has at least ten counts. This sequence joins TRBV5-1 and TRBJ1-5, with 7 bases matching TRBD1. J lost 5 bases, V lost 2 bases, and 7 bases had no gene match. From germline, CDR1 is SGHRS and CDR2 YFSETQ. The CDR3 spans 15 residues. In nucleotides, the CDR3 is TGCGCCAGCAGCTTAGAGGGACAGATGGATCAGCCCCAGCATTTT. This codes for CASSLEGQMDQPQHF.

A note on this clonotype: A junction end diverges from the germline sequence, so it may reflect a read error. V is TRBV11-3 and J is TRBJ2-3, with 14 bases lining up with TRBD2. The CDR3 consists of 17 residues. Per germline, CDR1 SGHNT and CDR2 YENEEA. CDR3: CASSSGTSGGASDTLYF. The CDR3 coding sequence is TGTGCCAGCAGCTCCGGGACTAGCGGGGGAGCCTCAGATACGCTGTATTTT. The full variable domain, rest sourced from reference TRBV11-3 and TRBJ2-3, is EAGVVQSPRYKIIEKKQPVAFWCNPISGHNTLYWYLQNLGQGPELLIRYENEEAVDDSQLPKDRFSAERLKGVDSTLKIQPAELGDSAVYLCASSSGTSGGASDTLYFGPGTRLTVL.

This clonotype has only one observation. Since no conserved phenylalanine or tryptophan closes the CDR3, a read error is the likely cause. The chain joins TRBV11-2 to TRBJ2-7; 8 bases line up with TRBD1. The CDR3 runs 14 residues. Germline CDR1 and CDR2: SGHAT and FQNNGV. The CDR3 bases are TGTGTCAGCAGCTTAGACAGGGGAGCCTACGAGCAGTACCTC. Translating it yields CVSSLDRGAYEQYL.

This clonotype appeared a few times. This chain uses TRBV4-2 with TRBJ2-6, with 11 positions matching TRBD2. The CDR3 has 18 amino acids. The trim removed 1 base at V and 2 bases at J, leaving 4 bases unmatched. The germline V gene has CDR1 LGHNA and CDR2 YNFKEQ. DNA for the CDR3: TGTGCCAGCAGCCAAGTAGCGGGAGGGAGCCCTGGGGCCAACGTCCTGACTTTC. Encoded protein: CASSQVAGGSPGANVLTF.